The subject of this entry is one T cell receptor (beta chain). Antigen: not known. It may be a read error: a sequence one base away is much more abundant. This entry is derived from a study of CD8+CD57+ T cells in acquired aplastic anemia. About the research overall: DNA per sorted CD4+ or CD8+ sample ranged about 0.19 to 30 ug, averaging approximately 3.3 ug. Study-level results: Patients had approximately 30 CD8+ CDR3 sequences in common with controls (the shared set).

Investigators profiled TCR beta VDJ and CDR3 from genomic DNA template. TCRdb passed the reads through MiXCR, listing each CDR3 protein once. The sample yields around 200,000 distinct CDR3 sequences, roughly 50% seen once. Previously, flow cytometry had revealed CD8+CD57+ cell expansion in the patients chosen for sequencing. The patients, all of them, had severe acquired aplastic anemia. None of the patients had been given any therapy when their blood was sampled. The origin of this receptor is a human donor with aplastic anemia. The sequenced sample was sorted CD4+, CD8+, or CD8+CD57+ T cells (not recorded which) from PBMCs.

For the CDR3, the DNA is TGTGCCAGCAGCGTAGGGGGCGAGCCAAACTGCGAGCAGTACTTC. Protein product: CASSVGGEPNCEQYF. V usage is TRBV9 and J usage is TRBJ2-7; D perhaps matches TRBD1 (5 bases). V lost 0 bases to trimming and J lost 6 bases, with 16 bases between them. CDR3 length: 15 amino acids. Germline V gene lookup returns CDR1 SGDLS and CDR2 YYNGEE.